The present TCR beta chain was sequenced within a study of CD8 T cells in Susac syndrome. This clonotype was recorded only once. The CDR3 extends over 14 amino acids. V shed 4 bases and J shed 4 bases, with 13 bases lying between them. Germline CDR1 reads SGHTA; CDR2 reads FQGTGA. The CD8+ and CD4+ T cells were isolated magnetically using a negative isolation approach, whereas the TEMRA cells were enriched by FACS. RNA in amounts of about 0.45 to 1 ug was reverse transcribed with random hexamers. Amplification of TCR beta CDR3 used immunoSEQ multiplex PCR across 54 Vbeta and 13 Jbeta. TCRdb reprocessed the immunoSEQ multiplex PCR reads with MiXCR, giving one entry per CDR3 protein. The sample holds around 200,000 distinct CDR3 sequences; 90% to 97% are singletons and the top ten take approximately 0.089%.

This sequence was found in a human donor with Susac syndrome. The sample consisted of CD4+ T cells from PBMCs. The rearrangement uses TRBV7-3 and TRBJ2-5; tentatively, D is TRBD1 (6 bases). The DNA for the CDR3 is TGTGCCAGCAGCTCCACAGGGTTGGTAGAGACCCAGTACTTC. As protein: CASSSTGLVETQYF.